These 17 T cell receptor beta chains were all obtained from the same sample, sequenced in a study of blood T cell repertoires in COVID-19. The method was immunoSEQ multiplex PCR; TCRdb's version includes in-frame clones alone and lacks a portion of them. The data show around 340,000 clones, about four fifths seen once. The sequencing input was peripheral blood. Every receptor here comes from a young man with active or convalescent COVID-19.

The V gene is TRBV24-1, the J gene TRBJ1-2; D unresolved. The CDR3 extends over 14 amino acids. V lost 1 base to trimming and J lost 3 bases, with 8 bases between them. Looked up from germline, CDR1 is KGHDR and CDR2 is SFDVKD. CDR3 loop: CATSDFRRDYGYTF. The CDR3 DNA reads as TGTGCCACCAGTGATTTTCGACGGGACTATGGCTACACCTTC.

This rearrangement joins TRBV18 to TRBJ2-7, with 12 bases that match TRBD2. Germline trimming cut 8 bases from V and 5 bases from J; bases unmatched to any gene: 7. The CDR3 is 14 residues long. Looked up from germline, CDR1 is KGHSH and CDR2 is LQKENI. The CDR3 spells CASHTTSGSDEQYF. The CDR3 DNA reads TGTGCCAGCCATACGACTAGCGGGAGTGACGAGCAGTACTTC. The full variable domain, with the rest looked up from reference TRBV18 and TRBJ2-7, is NAGVMQNPRHLVRRRGQEARLRCSPMKGHSHVYWYRQLPEEGLKFMVYLQKENIIDESGMPKERFSAEFPKEGPSILRIQQVVRGDSAAYFCASHTTSGSDEQYFGPGTRLTVT.

The chain carries TRBV19 and TRBJ2-7; tentatively, D is TRBD1 (5 bases). The length of the CDR3 is 13 residues. Germline values: CDR1 LNHDA, CDR2 SQIVND (reference sequence). Trimming removed 5 bases at V and 3 bases at J, with 11 bases between. The CDR3 loop is CASSLHRNYEQYF. The CDR3 DNA sequence: TGTGCCAGTAGTCTGCACAGGAACTACGAGCAGTACTTC.

This clone was recorded only once. This chain links TRBV3-1 (or the pseudogene TRBV3-2) with TRBJ2-2; D gene ambiguous. This CDR3 has 14 amino acids. Germline V gene sequence: CDR1 LGHDT, CDR2 YNNKEL (reference sequence). The V end was cut by 2 bases, the J end by 5 bases, with 9 bases between. The CDR3 protein is CASSQNRWTGELFF. In DNA, the CDR3 is TGTGCCAGCAGCCAAAACAGATGGACCGGGGAGCTGTTTTTT.

The chain carries TRBV6-2 or TRBV6-3 and TRBJ2-7, with 7 nucleotides matching TRBD2. This CDR3 is 13 amino acids long. Germline V gene lookup returns CDR1 MNHEY and CDR2 SVGEGT. V lost 6 bases and J lost 3; bases outside the gene matches: 5. CDR3 amino acids: CASSRGGGYEQYF. Written as DNA, the CDR3 is TGTGCCAGCAGCCGGGGCGGGGGCTACGAGCAGTACTTC.

The chain combines TRBV7-9 with TRBJ2-1, with 12 bases identical to TRBD2. Unmatched junction bases numbered 4, after V lost 2 bases and J lost 8 bases. From germline, CDR1 is SEHNR and CDR2 FQNEAQ (reference sequence). This CDR3 comprises 15 residues. The CDR3 sequence is CASSLRLAGVDEQFF. In nucleotides, the CDR3 is TGTGCCAGCAGCTTACGACTAGCGGGAGTCGATGAGCAGTTCTTC.

This clone was detected a few times. This chain uses TRBV6-6 with TRBJ1-6, with 8 bases aligning to TRBD1. The V segment lost 5 bases and the J segment 8 bases; nucleotides outside the gene matches: 20. CDR3 length: 19 amino acids. Germline assignment: CDR1 MNHNY and CDR2 SVGAGI (reference sequence). CDR3 protein: CASSLFPVDRGRKHSPLHF. CDR3 nucleotides: TGTGCCAGCAGTCTATTTCCCGTTGACAGGGGAAGGAAGCATTCACCCCTCCACTTT.

This clone was counted many times. The genes are TRBV5-5 and TRBJ2-1, with a possible D match to TRBD1 (6 bases). CDR1 and CDR2 from the germline V gene are SGHKS and YYEKEE (reference sequence). CDR3 length: 14 residues. Trimming left V 4 bases short and J 12 bases short, with 20 bases between. The CDR3 DNA is TGTGCCAGCAGCAGAACACCCGAAGGGGGTTGGCAGTTCTTC. This gives the protein CASSRTPEGGWQFF.

The chain has TRBV28 and TRBJ1-2; TRBD1 aligns across 9 bases. Germline CDR1 reads MDHEN; CDR2 reads SYDVKM. The CDR3 runs 14 residues. V lost 9 bases and J lost 8; bases outside the gene matches: 13. In DNA, the CDR3 is TGTGCCAGTGTTACCGGGACAGGGCCGAAGGGCTACACCTTC. Protein product: CASVTGTGPKGYTF.

V gene TRBV6-5 combines with J gene TRBJ2-1; 8 bases are shared with TRBD2. The J segment lost 9 bases and the V segment lost 4 bases, leaving 14 bases of the junction unmatched. Germline V gene lookup returns CDR1 MNHEY and CDR2 SVGAGI. This CDR3 is 16 amino acids long. CDR3 region: CASSLSGTSWGGEQFF. CDR3 bases: TGTGCCAGCAGTTTATCCGGGACTAGTTGGGGCGGTGAGCAGTTCTTC.

The chain is built from TRBV7-9 and TRBJ2-1; 8 bases are a match to TRBD2. Germline lookup yields CDR1 SEHNR and CDR2 FQNEAQ (reference sequence). V shed 1 base and J 7 bases; nucleotides not matched to a gene: 12. The CDR3 covers 17 residues. CDR3 nucleotide sequence: TGTGCCAGCAGCTTAGGCCCCTTGCGGGGGGACGGGAATGAGCAGTTCTTC. Protein sequence: CASSLGPLRGDGNEQFF.

The rearrangement uses TRBV15 and TRBJ2-7; the match to TRBD2 covers 8 bases. Trimming removed 0 bases from V and 4 bases from J; junction bases left unmatched: 5. Germline V lookup: CDR1 LNHNV, CDR2 YYDKDF (reference sequence). This CDR3 spans 15 amino acids. This chain's CDR3 is CATSRDGGGRYEQYF. For the CDR3, the DNA is TGTGCCACCAGCAGAGATGGCGGGGGGAGGTACGAGCAGTACTTC.

As to this clone: In the same sample, other DNA sequences code for this CDR3. The V gene is TRBV29-1, the J gene TRBJ1-1, with 7 bases aligning to TRBD1. Losses at the gene ends were 7 bases for V and 3 bases for J; bases not matched to a gene: 5. Germline V gene sequence: CDR1 SQVTM, CDR2 ANQGSEA. The CDR3 is made up of 12 amino acids. CDR3 amino acids: CSGRTGDTEAFF. DNA of the CDR3: TGCAGCGGCCGAACAGGGGACACTGAAGCTTTCTTT.

This chain links TRBV6-2 or TRBV6-3 with TRBJ2-1, with 8 nucleotides matching TRBD2. The germline V gene encodes CDR1 MNHEY and CDR2 SVGEGT. The trim removed 2 bases at V and 2 bases at J, leaving 2 bases unmatched. The CDR3 is made up of 15 amino acids. The CDR3 DNA sequence: TGTGCCAGCAGTTACCTGGGACTAGCCTACAATGAGCAGTTCTTC. Translation: CASSYLGLAYNEQFF.

This chain connects TRBV29-1 to TRBJ2-7; a possible D gene is TRBD2 (6 bases). Per the germline V gene, CDR1 is SQVTM and CDR2 is ANQGSEA. Trimming took 6 bases from V and 4 from J, leaving 16 bases between them. The CDR3 is 13 residues long. CDR3 bases: TGCAGCGTGGCCACGGGGGATGGATACGAGCAGTACTTC. Translating it yields CSVATGDGYEQYF.

This rearrangement joins TRBV24-1 to TRBJ2-5; a weak D match, TRBD2 (5 bases). Trimming pared 8 bases from V and 1 base from J, leaving 10 bases between. The germline V gene has CDR1 KGHDR and CDR2 SFDVKD. This CDR3 comprises 13 residues. CDR3 nucleotide sequence: TGTGCCACCATGGGGAGATTCCAAGAGACCCAGTACTTC. Amino acid sequence: CATMGRFQETQYF.

The chain links TRBV4-2 to TRBJ2-5, with 7 nucleotides matching TRBD2. The CDR3 spans 15 residues. The trim removed 3 bases at V and 5 bases at J, leaving 9 bases unmatched. Germline V gene sequence: CDR1 LGHNA, CDR2 YNFKEQ. In DNA, the CDR3 is TGTGCCAGCAGCCAGGAGCCGCTCGGGGGGGAGACCCAGTACTTC. Its translation is CASSQEPLGGETQYF.